Shown below are 32 T cell receptor beta chains from a single sample sequenced in a study of regulatory T cells in long-lasting Graves disease. Sample time point: persistent/refractory GD, antithyroid drugs over 5 years with positive TRAb. The TCR library was made from RNA that had been extracted from PBMCs in TRIzol. The authors built TCR beta libraries using iRepertoire HTBI primers and Arm-PCR of CDR3 regions. TCRdb used MiXCR to reprocess the multiplex PCR reads, holding one entry per CDR3 protein. The repertoire holds approximately 690,000 distinct CDR3 sequences, with 25% to 30% as singletons. Sequenced material: peripheral blood mononuclear cells (PBMCs), taken when the disease was refractory, from a patient treated with antithyroid drugs. The receptors come from a female donor with Graves disease.

This clonotype occurred a few times. The chain carries TRBV28 and TRBJ1-6; unclear D gene. The germline V gene encodes CDR1 MDHEN and CDR2 SYDVKM. Trimming shortened V by 2 bases and J by 5 bases, and 4 bases separated the two germline ends. There are 13 residues in the CDR3. CDR3 nucleotides: TGTGCCAGCAGTTTAGTCGATAATTCACCCCTCCACTTT. Residues: CASSLVDNSPLHF.

In its sample, this clonotype was seen a few times. V and J are TRBV6-1 and TRBJ2-7, with 8 bases fitting TRBD1. V shed 5 bases and J 3 bases; nucleotides not matched to a gene: 6. The CDR3 totals 14 residues. Germline-derived CDR1 and CDR2 are MNHNS and SASEGT. The CDR3: CASSLYTGGYEQYF. The CDR3 nucleotides are TGTGCCAGCAGTCTATATACAGGGGGCTACGAGCAGTACTTC.

The chain has TRBV12-3 or TRBV12-4 and TRBJ2-1; D gene ambiguous. CDR3 length equals 13 residues. Trimming took 3 bases from V and 3 from J, leaving 6 bases between them. The CDR3 sequence: CASSLRLYNEQFF. Here the CDR3 DNA reads TGTGCCAGCAGTTTGCGACTCTACAATGAGCAGTTCTTC.

This clonotype was found a few times. The chain is built from TRBV10-3 and TRBJ1-1, with unresolved D. CDR1 and CDR2 from the germline V gene are ENHRY and SYGVKD. With 0 bases removed from V and 3 bases from J, the gap between germline ends came to 26 bases. This CDR3 has 20 residues. CDR3 in DNA: TGTGCCATCAGTGAGTCGATAGTTGGCGGCAGGAAAAAATCAGACACTGAAGCTTTCTTT. It yields the protein CAISESIVGGRKKSDTEAFF.

This clonotype was seen only a few times. The rearrangement uses TRBV2 and TRBJ1-2; TRBD1 matches 8 bases. The V gene end was trimmed by 5 bases and the J gene end by 6 bases; junction bases not matched to a gene: 5. The CDR3 length is 13 residues. The V gene's germline CDR1 is SNHLY and CDR2 FYNNEI. The CDR3 region is CASSFGQGNGYTF. Written as DNA, the CDR3 is TGTGCCAGCAGTTTCGGACAGGGAAATGGCTACACCTTC.

CDR3 coding DNA: TGTGCCTCCTCCCAAACTAGCGGGCCACCCGAGCAGTTCTTC. Translation: CASSQTSGPPEQFF. The chain is built from TRBV6-1 and TRBJ2-1; TRBD2 matches 9 bases. Unmatched junction bases numbered 15, after V lost 11 bases and J lost 10 bases. From germline, CDR1 is MNHNS and CDR2 SASEGT. The CDR3 loop spans 14 amino acids.

This chain uses TRBV30 with TRBJ1-1; TRBD1 matches 12 bases. The CDR3 has 14 residues. Germline V gene data show CDR1 as GTSNPN and CDR2 as SVGIG (reference sequence). Trimming took 0 bases from V and 7 from J; bases not matched to a gene: 3. CDR3 in amino acids: CAWSVGTGGFEAFF. DNA of the CDR3: TGTGCCTGGAGTGTTGGGACAGGGGGCTTTGAAGCTTTCTTT.

V and J are TRBV5-5 and TRBJ1-6; 10 bases map to TRBD1. CDR3 length equals 15 residues. Germline values: CDR1 SGHKS, CDR2 YYEKEE (reference sequence). V lost 2 bases to trimming and J lost 10 bases; unmatched junction nucleotides: 6. CDR3 DNA: TGTGCCAGCAGCTTCCGGGACAGGGGCAAGTCACCCCTCCACTTT. Protein sequence: CASSFRDRGKSPLHF.

The chain links TRBV6-1 to TRBJ1-5; D is possibly TRBD1 (6 bases). CDR1 and CDR2 from the germline V gene are MNHNS and SASEGT. The V end lost 8 bases, the J end lost 2 bases, and 19 bases lay between the germline ends. There are 16 residues in the CDR3. Written as DNA, the CDR3 is TGTGCCAGCGGGGCCCTACAGGGTATTGGCAATCAGCCCCAGCATTTT. Protein product: CASGALQGIGNQPQHF.

The chain has TRBV27 and TRBJ2-5; D gene unclear. Per germline, CDR1 MNHEY and CDR2 SMNVEV (reference sequence). V was trimmed by 0 bases and J by 8 bases, leaving 19 bases between them. This CDR3 comprises 16 residues. The CDR3 protein is CASSLSGGDAKRTQYF. CDR3 in DNA: TGTGCCAGCAGTTTATCAGGTGGAGATGCCAAGAGAACCCAGTACTTC.

The chain links TRBV20-1 to TRBJ2-3; D unclear. The germline gives CDR1 DFQATT, CDR2 SNEGSKA (reference sequence). The CDR3 contains 14 residues. Trimming shortened V by 3 bases and J by 2 bases, and 12 bases separated the two germline ends. CDR3 DNA: TGCAGTGCTAGCTGGCGTACCTTCACAGATACGCAGTATTTT. It is translated as CSASWRTFTDTQYF.

The V call is TRBV7-3, the J call TRBJ2-3; 10 nucleotides align to TRBD2. The CDR3 contains 15 residues. Germline V lookup: CDR1 SGHTA, CDR2 FQGTGA. The V and J ends lost 1 base and 4 bases, in that order; junction bases with no gene match: 2. The DNA of the CDR3 is TGTGCCAGCAGCTTAAGAGCGGGAGGGTCAGATACGCAGTATTTT. It codes for CASSLRAGGSDTQYF.

The chain is built from TRBV28 and TRBJ1-1; D ambiguous. V was cut by 2 bases and J by 13 bases, with 11 bases left in between. The CDR3 has 11 amino acids. Germline assignment: CDR1 MDHEN and CDR2 SYDVKM. CDR3 protein: CASSLQSWGFF. In nucleotides, the CDR3 is TGTGCCAGCAGTTTACAGTCGTGGGGTTTCTTT.

This clonotype came up once. V and J are TRBV20-1 and TRBJ1-2, with a tentative D call TRBD1 (5 bases). Germline CDR1 is DFQATT and CDR2 is SNEGSKA (reference sequence). Trimming took off 0 bases at V and 7 bases at J, with 9 bases between the two ends. This CDR3 has 12 amino acids. The CDR3 reads CSARDGGFGYTF. DNA for the CDR3: TGCAGTGCTAGAGATGGGGGTTTTGGCTACACCTTC.

This clonotype showed up just a few times. The chain joins TRBV6-5 to TRBJ1-3; the D gene is possibly TRBD1 (5 bases). The V gene's germline CDR1 is MNHEY and CDR2 SVGAGI. The CDR3 contains 15 residues. V was cut by 2 bases and J by 0 bases, with 8 bases left in between. CDR3 bases: TGTGCCAGCAGTTACCGGGGGGGCTCTGGAAACACCATATATTTT. Translated, it gives CASSYRGGSGNTIYF.

The chain is built from TRBV7-8 and TRBJ1-2; D perhaps matches TRBD1 (5 bases). The germline V and J ends were trimmed by 2 bases and 5 bases, with 15 bases remaining between them. This CDR3 region has 15 residues. CDR1 is SGHVS, CDR2 FQNEAQ, per germline. The CDR3 DNA sequence: TGTGCCAGCAGCTTAAATTTTCAGGGCCCGTATGGCTACACCTTC. It codes for CASSLNFQGPYGYTF.

The chain couples TRBV12-3 or TRBV12-4 to TRBJ2-1, with 13 bases identical to TRBD2. The CDR3 is 20 amino acids. Unmatched junction bases numbered 16, after V lost 3 bases and J lost 5 bases. This chain's CDR3 is CASSFPGLAGRGSPHNEQFF. CDR3 coding DNA: TGTGCCAGCAGTTTTCCGGGACTAGCGGGACGTGGATCCCCCCACAATGAGCAGTTCTTC.

This clonotype was detected ten times or more. The chain has TRBV27 and TRBJ1-1; 9 bases agree with TRBD1. The CDR3 runs to 20 residues. CDR1 is MNHEY and CDR2 is SMNVEV in the germline V gene (reference sequence). V lost 8 bases, J lost 0 bases, and 22 bases stayed unmatched. Here the CDR3 reads CASSPPGQGVTGGMNTEAFF. The CDR3 region has the DNA TGTGCCAGCTCTCCCCCGGGACAGGGAGTAACCGGGGGTATGAACACTGAAGCTTTCTTT.

This clonotype was seen a handful of times. The chain carries TRBV29-1 and TRBJ2-7; D not certain. This CDR3 comprises 11 residues. V dropped 4 bases and J dropped 6 bases, with 10 bases sitting between them. Germline V CDR1 and CDR2: SQVTM, ANQGSEA. CDR3 nucleotide sequence: TGCAGCGTTGCGGTCGAAAGCGAGCAGTACTTC. Protein: CSVAVESEQYF.

This clonotype was seen a handful of times. The chain carries TRBV29-1 and TRBJ2-3; 8 bases map to TRBD1. With the DNA end fitting TRBJ2-5 better, the J assignment may be wrong. Per germline, CDR1 SQVTM and CDR2 ANQGSEA. This CDR3 has 12 residues. The CDR3 spells CSAKDRAETQYF. The CDR3 DNA follows: TGCAGCGCCAAGGACAGGGCCGAGACCCAGTACTTC.

This clonotype was detected many times. CDR3 DNA: TGTGCCAGCAGCCGAAGGGAGGGCGGCGAGCAGTACTTC. Encoded protein: CASSRREGGEQYF. The rearrangement joins TRBV6-1 to TRBJ2-7; 7 bases agree with TRBD2. V dropped 6 bases and J dropped 6; count of bases not matched to a gene: 8. The germline V gene encodes CDR1 MNHNS and CDR2 SASEGT. The CDR3 has 13 amino acids.

This clonotype was found many times. This chain links TRBV20-1 with TRBJ2-7, with 9 bases fitting TRBD2. The CDR3 spans 15 residues. The trim removed 0 bases at V and 6 bases at J, leaving 9 bases unmatched. Per the germline V gene, CDR1 is DFQATT and CDR2 is SNEGSKA (reference sequence). CDR3 in amino acids: CSAREASGTVTEQYF. The CDR3 region has the DNA TGCAGTGCTAGAGAGGCTAGCGGGACGGTAACCGAGCAGTACTTC.

V gene TRBV7-9 combines with J gene TRBJ2-7, with D perhaps TRBD1 or TRBD2 (5 bases each). Looked up from germline, CDR1 is SEHNR and CDR2 is FQNEAQ (reference sequence). V lost 5 bases and J lost 0, with 29 bases in between. The length of the CDR3 is 20 residues. The CDR3 loop reads CASSPSPGSGRAEFSYEQYF. The CDR3 DNA reads as TGTGCCAGCAGCCCTAGCCCAGGGTCAGGGAGAGCCGAGTTCTCCTACGAGCAGTACTTC.

This clonotype was counted at least ten times. This chain joins TRBV2 and TRBJ1-6, with D unresolved. Trimming pared 2 bases from V and 7 bases from J, leaving 12 bases between. This CDR3 region has 15 residues. Germline loops: CDR1 SNHLY, CDR2 FYNNEI. CDR3 residues: CASSEQPWANSPLHF. The DNA of the CDR3 is TGTGCCAGCAGTGAACAGCCGTGGGCGAATTCACCCCTCCACTTT.

Concerning this clonotype itself: A much larger clone lies a single base off, so this may be a read error. The chain recombines TRBV6-1 with TRBJ1-5; weak D call: TRBD1 (6 bases). Germline CDR1 MNHNS, CDR2 SASEGT. This CDR3 is 15 amino acids long. CDR3 nucleotides: TGTGCCAGCAGTGCACAGGGAATGAGCAATCAGCCCCAGCGTTTT. Translating it yields CASSAQGMSNQPQRF.

The rearrangement joins TRBV19 to TRBJ2-5; unclear D gene. The CDR3 length is 11 residues. The ends were cut back, 4 bases at V and 3 bases at J, with 3 bases in the middle. Germline-derived CDR1 and CDR2 are LNHDA and SQIVND (reference sequence). The CDR3 reads CASSNEETQYF. DNA of the CDR3: TGTGCCAGTAGTAACGAAGAGACCCAGTACTTC.

This clonotype was seen ten or more times. The chain uses TRBV2 and TRBJ2-2; the match to TRBD1 covers 8 bases. This CDR3 has 16 residues. Germline CDR1 and CDR2: SNHLY and FYNNEI. V lost 3 bases and J lost 3; bases outside the gene matches: 6. The CDR3 region is CASSDRTGFYTGELFF. The CDR3, as DNA: TGTGCCAGCAGTGACCGGACAGGGTTCTACACCGGGGAGCTGTTTTTT.

With respect to this clonotype: One end of the junction does not line up with germline, which may come from a read error. V and J are TRBV5-1 and TRBJ1-1; a weak D match, TRBD1 (5 bases). The CDR3 extends over 14 amino acids. CDR1 SGHRS and CDR2 YFSETQ come from the germline V gene. The DNA of the CDR3 is TGTGCCAGCAGCTCCTGGGGCGGGGGTAGGGAAGCTTTCTTT. The encoded protein is CASSSWGGGREAFF.

This clonotype was found a few times. The rearrangement joins TRBV18 to TRBJ1-1; TRBD1 might be the D (6 bases). Germline assignment: CDR1 KGHSH and CDR2 LQKENI. Between the trimmed V and J ends, which lost 3 bases and 1 base, there was a span of 12 bases. The CDR3 has 15 amino acids. As DNA, the CDR3 is TGTGCCAGCTCACCGACACAGGGATGGAACACTGAAGCTTTCTTT. Residues: CASSPTQGWNTEAFF.

The sample holds many counts of this clonotype. This may stem from a read error, because a much larger clone lies one nucleotide away. The chain couples TRBV28 to TRBJ1-1; D may be TRBD1 (5 bases). The germline V and J ends were trimmed by 5 bases and 3 bases, with 7 bases remaining between them. The CDR3 totals 12 residues. Germline CDR1 MDHEN, CDR2 SYDVKM. The CDR3 loop is CASSRQYTEAFF. CDR3 coding DNA: TGTGCCAGCAGTCGACAGTACACTGAAGCTTTCTTT.

This chain uses TRBV6-2 or TRBV6-3 with TRBJ1-1; D possibly corresponds to TRBD1 (6 bases). CDR3 length: 12 amino acids. Germline values: CDR1 MNHEY, CDR2 SVGEGT. V was pared by 4 bases and J by 8 bases, with 11 bases between. CDR3 nucleotides: TGTGCCAGCAGTTCATGGACAGCCGAAGCTTTCTTT. It is translated as CASSSWTAEAFF.

The V gene is TRBV25-1, the J gene TRBJ1-2; 11 positions agree with TRBD1. Germline values: CDR1 MGHDK, CDR2 SYGVNS. The V and J ends lost 6 bases and 10 bases, in that order; junction bases with no gene match: 7. CDR3 size: 13 residues. Written as DNA, the CDR3 is TGTGCCAGCAGCCAGGACAGGGGGCGAGACTACACCTTC. Residues: CASSQDRGRDYTF.